The next 7 T cell receptor beta chains were all read from a single sample in a study of shared clonotypes between healthy human individuals. Profiling relied on immunoSEQ multiplex PCR, and the TCRdb table lists in-frame clones only, not all of them. This table has 950,000 to 1,100,000 clones, around 82% appearing once. The sequencing sample was made of memory CD4+ T cells from PBMCs. Described subset: CD45RA-negative fraction. The receptors originated from a man aged 18 to 29 in good health. Some clones in this sample may be carry-over from other donors' samples.

This clone was observed a few times. The rearrangement links TRBV4-1 to TRBJ2-2; D is uncertain. V was cut by 3 bases and J by 4 bases, with 6 bases left in between. The CDR3 sequence is 13 residues long. The germline V gene encodes CDR1 MGHRA and CDR2 YSYEKL. The CDR3 nucleotides read TGCGCCAGCAGCCACGACCGCACCGGGGAGCTGTTTTTT. It is translated as CASSHDRTGELFF.

The genes are TRBV7-2 and TRBJ2-5, with D possibly being TRBD2 (5 bases). Trimming took 5 bases from V and 5 from J, leaving 12 bases between them. The germline V gene encodes CDR1 SGHTA and CDR2 FQGNSA. This CDR3 contains 13 residues. The CDR3 DNA reads as TGTGCCAGCAGCCCGGTGGGAGAGGAGACCCAGTACTTC. Translation gives CASSPVGEETQYF.

The V and J genes are TRBV5-1 and TRBJ1-5, with D possibly matching TRBD1 (6 bases). The CDR3 totals 15 residues. Trimming cost V 6 bases and J 6 bases, with 19 bases left between them. CDR1 is SGHRS, CDR2 YFSETQ, per germline. The DNA of the CDR3 is TGCGCCAGCAAAGAAATGGCCGGAGGGGGTCAGCCCCAGCATTTT. This translates into CASKEMAGGGQPQHF.

This clone showed up just once. The chain has TRBV5-1 and TRBJ2-7; possibly TRBD1 for D (6 bases). CDR3 length equals 14 residues. V dropped 0 bases and J dropped 3 bases, with 10 bases sitting between them. CDR1 is SGHRS and CDR2 is YFSETQ in the germline V gene. Here the CDR3 reads CASSLEDSYYEQYF. For the CDR3, the DNA is TGCGCCAGCAGCTTGGAGGACAGCTACTACGAGCAGTACTTC.

The chain is built from TRBV9 and TRBJ2-3, with D unclear. The CDR3 consists of 14 residues. Deletions cut 3 bases from V and 0 bases from J, with 8 bases between. Looked up from germline, CDR1 is SGDLS and CDR2 is YYNGEE. The CDR3 coding sequence is TGTGCCAGCAGCGCCGACGTGAGCACAGATACGCAGTATTTT. It codes for CASSADVSTDTQYF.

The V call is TRBV5-6, the J call TRBJ1-1; the D gene is possibly TRBD1 (5 bases). CDR1 and CDR2 (germline): SGHDT, YYEEEE. This CDR3 has 17 residues. V lost 0 bases, J lost 0 bases, and 15 bases lay in between. The DNA for the CDR3 is TGTGCCAGCAGCTTGGCCTACGGGGCGGGAATGAACACTGAAGCTTTCTTT. It is translated as CASSLAYGAGMNTEAFF. The complete variable domain, with remaining parts taken from reference TRBV5-6 and TRBJ1-1, reads DAGVTQSPTHLIKTRGQQVTLRCSPKSGHDTVSWYQQALGQGPQFIFQYYEEEERQRGNFPDRFSGHQFPNYSSELNVNALLLGDSALYLCASSLAYGAGMNTEAFFGQGTRLTVV.

This clone was observed a handful of times. V and J are TRBV7-8 and TRBJ1-1, with 9 bases identical to TRBD1. This CDR3 is built from 17 residues. With V trimmed by 5 bases and J by 0 bases, 10 bases remained unmatched. CDR1 SGHVS and CDR2 FQNEAQ come from the germline V gene. The CDR3 region has the DNA TGTGCCAGCAGCCACGGACAGGGGCAACCTATGAACACTGAAGCTTTCTTT. It translates to CASSHGQGQPMNTEAFF.